The 31 T cell receptor beta chains listed next were all sequenced from one sample in a study of human T cells and chemical hapten exposure. Time point defined: patch test 3, about 24 weeks after DPC sensitization. Stated treatment: therapeutic diphenylcyclopropenone sensitization with weekly scalp DPC. TCRdb analysed the RACE reads with MiXCR anew, one entry per CDR3 protein. This table holds about 120,000 distinct CDR3 sequences, around 11% found once. The sample here was whole blood, taken in connection with sensitization to the hapten diphenylcyclopropenone (DPC). The receptors derive from a woman between 50 and 59 years old with alopecia areata. Some clones in this sample may be carry-over from other donors' samples.

This clonotype turned up a few times. The genes are TRBV6-5 and TRBJ2-5, with a tentative D call TRBD1 (6 bases). Trimming removed 6 bases at V and 0 bases at J, with 14 bases between. CDR1 MNHEY and CDR2 SVGAGI come from the germline V gene. The CDR3 is made up of 15 amino acids. CDR3 nucleotide sequence: TGTGCCAGCAGGCGCCTCCGGGACAACCAAGAGACCCAGTACTTC. As protein: CASRRLRDNQETQYF.

In its sample, this clonotype was seen many times. J is TRBJ2-1 and V is TRBV29-1; weak D call: TRBD2 (6 bases). Germline CDR1 SQVTM, CDR2 ANQGSEA. This CDR3 comprises 14 residues. V was clipped by 4 bases and J by 1 base, with 11 bases between them. In nucleotides, the CDR3 is TGCAGCGTTGGGGCGACTAGTTCCTACAATGAGCAGTTCTTC. Encoded protein: CSVGATSSYNEQFF.

The rearrangement joins TRBV5-1 to TRBJ2-5, with TRBD1 matching 7 bases. The CDR3 totals 15 residues. V shed 2 bases and J 2 bases; nucleotides not matched to a gene: 6. Germline lookup yields CDR1 SGHRS and CDR2 YFSETQ. The CDR3 DNA follows: TGCGCCAGCAGCTTATTACCGGGACAGCAAGAGACCCAGTACTTC. Protein sequence: CASSLLPGQQETQYF.

This chain links TRBV12-3 or TRBV12-4 with TRBJ1-5; 8 bases align to TRBD1. The V gene end was trimmed by 3 bases and the J gene end by 12 bases; junction bases not matched to a gene: 13. The CDR3 sequence is 15 residues long. The CDR3 nucleotides read TGTGCCAGCAGTTTCGGACAGGGCTTCTCTCTTATCCAGCATTTT. Encoded protein: CASSFGQGFSLIQHF.

This clonotype appeared many times. V is TRBV10-3 and J is TRBJ2-1, with D perhaps matching TRBD1 or TRBD2 (5 bases each). The germline CDR1 and CDR2 sequences are ENHRY and SYGVKD. CDR3 length: 12 amino acids. The V end lost 8 bases, the J end lost 8 bases, and 13 bases lay between the germline ends. The CDR3: CAISPRGYEQFF. Here the CDR3 DNA reads TGTGCCATCTCTCCGAGGGGCTATGAGCAGTTCTTC.

This sequence joins TRBV29-1 and TRBJ1-2; no clear D. In germline, CDR1 is SQVTM, CDR2 ANQGSEA. The V end was cut by 2 bases, the J end by 8 bases, with 12 bases between. The CDR3 is 12 amino acids. The CDR3 sequence is CSVEQCLGGYTF. The CDR3 DNA sequence: TGCAGCGTTGAACAGTGCCTGGGCGGCTACACCTTC.

The V gene is TRBV4-1, the J gene TRBJ2-7; weak D call: TRBD2 (5 bases). The CDR3 totals 12 residues. Germline V gene sequence: CDR1 MGHRA, CDR2 YSYEKL. The V and J ends lost 1 base and 6 bases respectively, with 7 bases between them. CDR3 nucleotide sequence: TGCGCCAGCAGCCAAGCGGGAACCGAGCAGTACTTC. Protein sequence: CASSQAGTEQYF.

Ten or more counts support this clonotype. The chain recombines TRBV4-1 with TRBJ2-7; D is ambiguous. With 0 bases removed from V and 7 bases from J, the gap between germline ends came to 4 bases. CDR1 MGHRA and CDR2 YSYEKL come from the germline V gene. The CDR3 spans 11 residues. As DNA, the CDR3 is TGCGCCAGCAGCCAAGATACAGAGCAGTACTTC. Its translation: CASSQDTEQYF.

The rearrangement uses TRBV27 and TRBJ2-7; 8 bases are a match to TRBD1. Looked up from germline, CDR1 is MNHEY and CDR2 is SMNVEV (reference sequence). The V gene end was trimmed by 5 bases and the J gene end by 2 bases; junction bases not matched to a gene: 11. The CDR3 is made up of 16 amino acids. The CDR3 coding sequence is TGTGCCAGCAGTACCTACCGGGACAGGTCAGCCTACGAGCAGTACTTC. Amino acid sequence: CASSTYRDRSAYEQYF.

The rearrangement links TRBV20-1 to TRBJ1-1; D not certain. V was cut by 3 bases and J by 0 bases, with 8 bases left in between. The length of the CDR3 is 13 residues. Germline-derived CDR1 and CDR2 are DFQATT and SNEGSKA (reference sequence). The CDR3 DNA is TGCAGTGCTAGGTGGACGGTGAACACTGAAGCTTTCTTT. Its protein is CSARWTVNTEAFF.

This clonotype was seen repeatedly, ten times or more. The CDR3: CASSPAGKGRGETQYF. CDR3 DNA sequence: TGTGCCAGCAGCCCCGCGGGAAAGGGGCGGGGGGAGACCCAGTACTTC. The chain combines TRBV11-2 with TRBJ2-5; 7 bases fit TRBD2. Trimming removed 5 bases from V and 5 bases from J; junction bases left unmatched: 14. The CDR3 sequence is 16 residues long. Germline V gene lookup returns CDR1 SGHAT and CDR2 FQNNGV.

The sample holds a few counts of this clonotype. The chain joins TRBV12-3 or TRBV12-4 to TRBJ2-7; D remains ambiguous. The V end was cut by 7 bases, the J end by 5 bases, with 12 bases between. CDR3 length: 12 residues. The CDR3 loop is CASTLDGHEQYF. CDR3 bases: TGTGCCAGCACCTTGGACGGGCACGAGCAGTACTTC.

This clonotype has only a few counts. V is TRBV6-5 and J is TRBJ2-3; no clear D. V lost 7 bases to trimming and J lost 9 bases, with 8 bases between them. The CDR3 extends over 10 amino acids. CDR1 is MNHEY, CDR2 SVGAGI, per germline. The CDR3 protein is CASKPRTQYF. CDR3 nucleotide sequence: TGTGCCAGCAAACCCCGGACGCAGTATTTT.

The sample holds one count of this clonotype. The chain is built from TRBV12-3 or TRBV12-4 and TRBJ1-2; D is undetermined. The CDR3 extends over 13 amino acids. The V end lost 4 bases, the J end lost 4 bases, and 10 bases lay between the germline ends. The CDR3 here is CASSSIGLYGYTF. The CDR3 nucleotides read TGTGCCAGCAGTTCCATCGGACTCTATGGCTACACCTTC.

The sample holds many counts of this clonotype. The final CDR3 position lacks the conserved phenylalanine or tryptophan, pointing to a likely read error. The V and J genes are TRBV29-1 and TRBJ1-4, with TRBD1 matching over 9 bases. CDR3 length equals 14 residues. In germline, CDR1 is SQVTM, CDR2 ANQGSEA. V shed 4 bases and J 12 bases; nucleotides not matched to a gene: 12. In nucleotides, the CDR3 is TGCAGCGTTGTGGGGGACAGGGAACCTCTGGAACTGTTTCTT. Translated, it gives CSVVGDREPLELFL.

The genes are TRBV11-2 and TRBJ1-6, with 9 bases lining up with TRBD1. Per the germline V gene, CDR1 is SGHAT and CDR2 is FQNNGV. Trimming removed 3 bases from V and 5 bases from J; junction bases left unmatched: 2. This CDR3 contains 15 residues. Here the CDR3 reads CASSFTGGDNSPLHF. CDR3 nucleotides: TGTGCCAGCAGCTTCACAGGGGGCGATAATTCACCCCTCCACTTT. Combining the CDR3 with reference TRBV11-2 and TRBJ1-6 gives the whole variable domain EAGVAQSPRYKIIEKRQSVAFWCNPISGHATLYWYQQILGQGPKLLIQFQNNGVVDDSQLPKDRFSAERLKGVDSTLKIQPAKLEDSAVYLCASSFTGGDNSPLHFGNGTRLTVT.

The chain joins TRBV2 to TRBJ1-2; 8 bases agree with TRBD1. The V gene end was trimmed by 3 bases and the J gene end by 4 bases; junction bases not matched to a gene: 1. CDR3 size: 13 residues. Germline CDR1 is SNHLY and CDR2 is FYNNEI. The CDR3 region is CASSEGTGYGYTF. The CDR3 DNA reads TGTGCCAGCAGTGAGGGGACAGGCTATGGCTACACCTTC.

The V call is TRBV27, the J call TRBJ1-6; a possible D gene is TRBD1 (5 bases). Looked up from germline, CDR1 is MNHEY and CDR2 is SMNVEV (reference sequence). This CDR3 has 15 residues. The V end was cut by 5 bases, the J end by 3 bases, with 11 bases between. The CDR3: CASSPRGGYNSPLHF. DNA of the CDR3: TGTGCCAGCAGTCCACGGGGGGGCTATAATTCACCCCTCCACTTT.

This clonotype occurred a few times. The chain uses TRBV6-5 and TRBJ1-1; D gene uncertain. CDR3 length equals 15 residues. V was cut by 8 bases and J by 0 bases, with 16 bases left in between. Germline CDR1 is MNHEY and CDR2 is SVGAGI. CDR3 in amino acids: CASARTVSLNTEAFF. The CDR3, as DNA: TGTGCCAGCGCTCGAACAGTTTCTTTGAACACTGAAGCTTTCTTT.

The chain joins TRBV5-1 to TRBJ1-6, with a tentative D call TRBD1 (6 bases). Germline lookup yields CDR1 SGHRS and CDR2 YFSETQ. The CDR3 has 16 amino acids. Trimming stripped 4 bases from V and 4 bases from J, with 15 bases between. This CDR3 reads CASSLGGQTYNSPLHF. CDR3 nucleotide sequence: TGCGCCAGCAGCCTAGGAGGACAGACGTATAATTCACCCCTCCACTTT.

This clonotype occurred many times. The chain combines TRBV6-5 with TRBJ2-7; perhaps D is TRBD1 or TRBD2 (5 bases each). The CDR3 has 16 residues. Trimming took 0 bases from V and 6 from J, leaving 18 bases between them. Germline-derived CDR1 and CDR2 are MNHEY and SVGAGI. CDR3 amino acids: CASSYSGPGAGGEQYF. CDR3 bases: TGTGCCAGCAGTTACTCCGGGCCCGGGGCGGGCGGCGAGCAGTACTTC.

The table lists this clonotype with a few counts. This rearrangement joins TRBV7-9 to TRBJ2-1, with TRBD1 matching over 11 bases. The ends lost 1 base at V and 7 bases at J; junction bases unmatched: 9. Germline CDR1 reads SEHNR; CDR2 reads FQNEAQ (reference sequence). The CDR3 is made up of 17 amino acids. The CDR3 coding sequence is TGTGCCAGCAGCTTAGGCGGACAGGGGGCGGAAATAAATGAGCAGTTCTTC. It codes for CASSLGGQGAEINEQFF. Full variable domain (rest looked up from reference TRBV7-9 and TRBJ2-1): DTGVSQNPRHKITKRGQNVTFRCDPISEHNRLYWYRQTLGQGPEFLTYFQNEAQLEKSRLLSDRFSAERPKGSFSTLEIQRTEQGDSAMYLCASSLGGQGAEINEQFFGPGTRLTVL.

This clonotype was picked up a small number of times. V usage is TRBV7-9 and J usage is TRBJ2-1, with D tentatively TRBD2 (5 bases). Trimming left V 5 bases short and J 8 bases short, with 13 bases between. The CDR3 has 13 residues. Looked up from germline, CDR1 is SEHNR and CDR2 is FQNEAQ (reference sequence). DNA of the CDR3: TGTGCCAGCAGCCTGACTACCGCCCATGAGCAGTTCTTC. The encoded protein is CASSLTTAHEQFF. Based on the CDR3 plus reference TRBV7-9 and TRBJ2-1, the full variable domain is DTGVSQNPRHKITKRGQNVTFRCDPISEHNRLYWYRQTLGQGPEFLTYFQNEAQLEKSRLLSDRFSAERPKGSFSTLEIQRTEQGDSAMYLCASSLTTAHEQFFGPGTRLTVL.

In DNA form, the CDR3 reads TGTGCCATCAGTGGTACGTGGGGGAAAGGTGAAAAACTGTTTTTT. Translating it yields CAISGTWGKGEKLFF. The gene calls are TRBV10-3 and TRBJ1-4, with a possible D match to TRBD1 (5 bases). CDR3 length: 15 amino acids. V lost 4 bases and J 7 bases, leaving 16 bases between the germline ends. The germline V gene encodes CDR1 ENHRY and CDR2 SYGVKD.

This clonotype was counted at least ten times. The chain joins TRBV28 to TRBJ1-6; a possible D gene is TRBD1 (6 bases). The CDR3 has 12 residues. CDR1 and CDR2 (germline): MDHEN, SYDVKM. The CDR3 spells CASLGGKSPLHF. CDR3 coding DNA: TGTGCTAGTTTGGGGGGCAAATCACCCCTCCACTTT.

This clonotype was recorded many times. The rearrangement joins TRBV27 to TRBJ2-2; no firm D call. From germline, CDR1 is MNHEY and CDR2 SMNVEV (reference sequence). V lost 7 bases, J lost 8 bases, and 11 bases lay in between. CDR3 length: 12 residues. DNA for the CDR3: TGTGCCAGCACCGCTGGTATGGGGGAGCTGTTTTTT. This encodes CASTAGMGELFF.

This rearrangement joins TRBV20-1 to TRBJ1-2; 8 bases agree with TRBD1. The V gene's germline CDR1 is DFQATT and CDR2 SNEGSKA (reference sequence). The ends lost 3 bases at V and 0 bases at J; junction bases unmatched: 6. The CDR3 sequence is 15 residues long. The CDR3 region is CSASLRQGTNYGYTF. As DNA, the CDR3 is TGCAGTGCTAGTCTCAGACAGGGGACTAACTATGGCTACACCTTC.

This clonotype was observed a handful of times. The V and J genes are TRBV12-3 or TRBV12-4 and TRBJ1-5; 9 bases align to TRBD1. V was pared by 4 bases and J by 5 bases, with 6 bases of the junction left unmatched. This CDR3 spans 15 amino acids. This chain's CDR3 is CASSSGQGPYQPQHF. The CDR3 coding sequence is TGTGCCAGCAGTTCGGGACAGGGCCCGTATCAGCCCCAGCATTTT.

The chain has TRBV7-8 and TRBJ1-1; TRBD1 aligns across 9 bases. This CDR3 spans 14 amino acids. V lost 1 base to trimming and J lost 4 bases; unmatched junction nucleotides: 1. Looked up from germline, CDR1 is SGHVS and CDR2 is FQNEAQ. The DNA of the CDR3 is TGTGCCAGCAGCTTAGGGGACAGGGTCACTGAAGCTTTCTTT. This translates into CASSLGDRVTEAFF.

J is TRBJ2-5 and V is TRBV2, with 16 positions matching TRBD2. The CDR3 extends over 20 amino acids. Germline CDR1 SNHLY, CDR2 FYNNEI. J lost 7 bases, V lost 5 bases, and 19 bases had no gene match. The CDR3 nucleotides read TGTGCCAGCAGTTCCGCGGGACTAGCGGGAGGGCTGGGACCAAGGGGGACCCAGTACTTC. The encoded protein is CASSSAGLAGGLGPRGTQYF.

The chain combines TRBV20-1 with TRBJ1-2, with D tentatively TRBD1 (5 bases). Trimming took 5 bases from V and 6 from J, leaving 13 bases between them. Germline CDR1 DFQATT, CDR2 SNEGSKA (reference sequence). This CDR3 has 12 residues. CDR3: CSARQGGDGYTF. CDR3 nucleotides: TGCAGTGCTCGGCAGGGCGGCGATGGCTACACCTTC.